The 8 T cell receptor beta chains listed next were all sequenced from one sample in a study of T cell responses to AZD1222 COVID-19 vaccine. The table came from immunoSEQ multiplex PCR; TCRdb's copy has only in-frame clones and leaves some out. The table has roughly 180,000 clones, around 92% seen once. Sequenced material: peripheral blood, taken on day 0 of AZD1222 vaccination. The receptors were gathered from an adult in good health.

The chain has TRBV28 and TRBJ2-7; D not resolved. The CDR3 spans 12 residues. Germline V CDR1 and CDR2: MDHEN, SYDVKM. The V gene lost 1 base and the J gene lost 6 bases, with 7 bases spanning the gap. The CDR3 DNA sequence: TGTGCCAGCAGTTTATCCCGGCTCGAGCAGTACTTC. This encodes CASSLSRLEQYF.

This clone showed up just once. The chain uses TRBV19 and TRBJ1-5; 10 bases fit TRBD1. Germline CDR1 is LNHDA and CDR2 is SQIVND (reference sequence). V lost 1 base, J lost 2 bases, and 2 bases stayed unmatched. The CDR3 consists of 16 residues. CDR3 in DNA: TGTGCCAGTAGTATAGGCGGACAGGGGGGCAATCAGCCCCAGCATTTT. The encoded protein is CASSIGGQGGNQPQHF.

This chain joins TRBV18 and TRBJ1-2; tentatively, D is TRBD1 (5 bases). The CDR3 loop spans 15 amino acids. Trimming left V 4 bases short and J 3 bases short, with 15 bases between. From germline, CDR1 is KGHSH and CDR2 LQKENI. The DNA for the CDR3 is TGTGCCAGCTCACGTGAGGAGGGGCTCGACTATGGCTACACCTTC. It yields the protein CASSREEGLDYGYTF.

As to this clone: The identical CDR3 is also encoded by other nucleotide sequences in the sample. This rearrangement joins TRBV27 to TRBJ2-1; D is ambiguous. The CDR3 covers 11 residues. The germline CDR1 and CDR2 sequences are MNHEY and SMNVEV (reference sequence). V was clipped by 6 bases and J by 8 bases, with 8 bases between them. Written as DNA, the CDR3 is TGTGCCAGCAGCCGCGGTGATGAGCAGTTCTTC. The encoded protein is CASSRGDEQFF.

The V and J genes are TRBV11-2 and TRBJ1-1; D is unclear. The CDR3 loop spans 11 amino acids. The V and J ends lost 5 bases and 7 bases respectively, with 8 bases between them. Germline CDR1 SGHAT, CDR2 FQNNGV. The CDR3 sequence: CASSTHSEAFF. The CDR3 region has the DNA TGTGCCAGCAGCACCCACAGTGAAGCTTTCTTT.

The chain links TRBV11-2 to TRBJ2-7; no definite D call. The CDR3 contains 14 residues. The V gene lost 5 bases and the J gene lost 4 bases, with 15 bases spanning the gap. Germline V gene lookup returns CDR1 SGHAT and CDR2 FQNNGV. CDR3 in amino acids: CASSPPGLRYEQYF. The CDR3 region has the DNA TGTGCCAGCAGCCCCCCCGGGCTCCGTTACGAGCAGTACTTC. Combining the CDR3 with reference TRBV11-2 and TRBJ2-7 gives the whole variable domain EAGVAQSPRYKIIEKRQSVAFWCNPISGHATLYWYQQILGQGPKLLIQFQNNGVVDDSQLPKDRFSAERLKGVDSTLKIQPAKLEDSAVYLCASSPPGLRYEQYFGPGTRLTVT.

In this sample, this clone turned up once. The chain combines TRBV7-4 with TRBJ1-2, with TRBD1 matching 8 bases. The CDR3 spans 12 residues. Unmatched junction bases numbered 2, after V lost 4 bases and J lost 7 bases. CDR1 and CDR2 (germline): SGHVT, SQSDAQ. In nucleotides, the CDR3 is TGTGCCAGCAGCTGGGACAGGTTTGGCTACACCTTC. Translation gives CASSWDRFGYTF.

This chain links TRBV5-4 with TRBJ2-1; possibly TRBD2 for D (5 bases). V lost 3 bases and J lost 5, with 9 bases in between. CDR1 is SGHNT, CDR2 YYREEE, per germline (reference sequence). This CDR3 has 13 amino acids. The CDR3, as DNA: TGTGCCAGCAGCTCCCCGGGGAACAATGAGCAGTTCTTC. Translation gives CASSSPGNNEQFF.